This is a list of T cell receptor beta chains from one sample in a study of human T cells and chemical hapten exposure. MiXCR, applied by TCRdb to the RACE reads, yields one record per CDR3 protein. The table has 80,000 to 100,000 distinct CDR3 sequences, more than 9% seen once. This specimen was whole blood, taken in connection with sensitization to the hapten diphenylcyclopropenone (DPC). Every receptor here comes from a woman aged 50 to 65 with alopecia areata. Some clones in this sample may be carry-over from other donors' samples. CDR3s include the opening cysteine and the closing phenylalanine or tryptophan. A D gene is named only where the DNA matches it firmly. Size tells how often a clone was seen (once, few, many) or the class of an expanded clone, and some rows leave it out.

clone size	V gene	D gene	J gene	CDR3 DNA	CDR3 protein
many	TRBV29-1	TRBD2	TRBJ2-3	TGCAGCGTGCACGCAGCGGGAGGCCCAGATACGCAGTATTTT	CSVHAAGGPDTQYF
many	TRBV20-1	-	TRBJ1-6	TGCAGTGCTAGAGAAGGGGCAGGGGACCGATCACCCCTCCACTTT	CSAREGAGDRSPLHF
few	TRBV4-1	-	TRBJ2-5	TGCGCCAGCAGCCAAGAGGCGTTGTACCAAGAGACCCAGTACTTC	CASSQEALYQETQYF
-	TRBV10-1	-	TRBJ1-2	TGCGCCAGCAGTGACAAAAACTATGGCTACACCTTC	CASSDKNYGYTF
many	TRBV12-3/TRBV12-4	TRBD1	TRBJ2-7	TGTGCCAGCAGTGGACAGGGCGGGTACGAGCAGTACTTC	CASSGQGGYEQYF
few	TRBV6-5	-	TRBJ2-1	TGTGCCAGCAGTCGGACCCGGGCCACTGAGCAGTTCTTC	CASSRTRATEQFF
-	TRBV5-1	TRBD1	TRBJ2-7	TGCGCCAGCTATACCGGGACAGGGCCCTACGAGCAGTACTTC	CASYTGTGPYEQYF
-	TRBV15	TRBD1	TRBJ2-1	TGTGCCACCAGCAGAGATAGACAGGGCGCTCAGTTCTTC	CATSRDRQGAQFF
medium-sized	TRBV29-1	-	TRBJ1-4	TGCAGCGTTGCTGCAACTAATGAAAAACTGTTTTTT	CSVAATNEKLFF
many	TRBV20-1	TRBD1	TRBJ1-1	TGCAGTGCTACGAAACGGGACAGTCCCCTGAACACTGAAGCTTTCTTT	CSATKRDSPLNTEAFF
many	TRBV2	TRBD1	TRBJ1-2	TGTGCCAGCAGTTCCGGGACAGGGTTAGGCTACACCTTC	CASSSGTGLGYTF
few	TRBV4-2	-	TRBJ2-3	TGTGCCAGCAGCCAGACGGACCGTGTAGATACGCAGTATTTT	CASSQTDRVDTQYF
-	TRBV20-1	-	TRBJ2-3	TGCAGTGCTCCGGTCGGGACAGATACGCAGTATTTT	CSAPVGTDTQYF
few	TRBV28	-	TRBJ1-6	TGTGCCAGCAGCTCCGAGCCGTCCCTCCACTTT	CASSSEPSLHF
many	TRBV7-6	-	TRBJ1-5	TGTGCCAGCAGCTTAGTAGTCGGGGGGCAGCCCCAGCATTTT	CASSLVVGGQPQHF